The 19 T cell receptor beta chains below all came from one sample that was sequenced in a study of cytomegalovirus exposure and HLA in healthy donors. Use of 60 Vbeta and 13 Jbeta primers characterized the PCR. This table comes from immunoSEQ multiplex PCR, and its TCRdb copy is limited to in-frame clones, with some not included. The repertoire holds over 95,000 clones, with about 80% as singletons. The sequenced sample consisted of PBMCs. The source of these receptors is a female donor in good health and CMV-seronegative.

CDR3 amino acids: CAWSLRSNEQFF. CDR3 bases: TGTGCCTGGAGCCTAAGGAGTAATGAGCAGTTCTTC. This chain uses TRBV30 with TRBJ2-1; D gene uncertain. The CDR3 length is 12 residues. CDR1 and CDR2 (germline): GTSNPN, SVGIG (reference sequence). V was cut by 3 bases and J by 7 bases, with 10 bases left in between. Supplemented by reference TRBV30 and TRBJ2-1, the full variable domain reads SQTIHQWPATLVQPVGSPLSLECTVEGTSNPNLYWYRQAAGRGLQLLFYSVGIGQISSEVPQNLSASRPQDRQFILSSKKLLLSDSGFYLCAWSLRSNEQFFGPGTRLTVL.

On this clone: The identical CDR3 is also encoded by other nucleotide sequences in the sample. V and J are TRBV9 and TRBJ2-1, with D possibly being TRBD2 (6 bases). The CDR3 sequence is 15 residues long. V lost 0 bases, J lost 7 bases, and 14 bases lay in between. Looked up from germline, CDR1 is SGDLS and CDR2 is YYNGEE. CDR3 nucleotide sequence: TGTGCCAGCAGCGTAGAGCGCGGGGTAGGAAATGAGCAGTTCTTC. Its protein product is CASSVERGVGNEQFF.

The rearrangement uses TRBV18 and TRBJ1-1; TRBD1 aligns across 9 bases. The CDR3 has 14 residues. V lost 5 bases and J lost 6; bases outside the gene matches: 7. The germline CDR1 and CDR2 sequences are KGHSH and LQKENI. The CDR3 DNA is TGTGCCAGCTCAACGGGACAGGGAGGCGCTGAAGCTTTCTTT. It specifies CASSTGQGGAEAFF.

The V call is TRBV12-1, the J call TRBJ2-1; TRBD2, the table's D call, was not compared with the DNA. TRBV12-1 is given as a pseudogene. This CDR3 comprises 18 residues. The CDR3 here is CASSFLWVGGSLYNEQFF. CDR3 coding DNA: TGTGCCAGCAGCTTTTTGTGGGTCGGGGGGAGTTTGTACAATGAGCAGTTCTTC.

V usage is TRBV5-5 and J usage is TRBJ1-2; D gene uncertain. The CDR3 covers 18 residues. CDR1 is SGHKS, CDR2 YYEKEE, per germline (reference sequence). With 3 bases removed from V and 2 bases from J, the gap between germline ends came to 23 bases. Written as DNA, the CDR3 is TGTGCCAGCAGCTCGCGCGCCTCGCTGTCCGGTAACAACTATGGCTACACCTTC. Translated: CASSSRASLSGNNYGYTF.

The rearrangement uses TRBV5-1 and TRBJ2-1, with 8 nucleotides matching TRBD2. CDR1 SGHRS and CDR2 YFSETQ come from the germline V gene. This CDR3 has 15 amino acids. The V and J ends lost 2 bases and 6 bases, in that order; junction bases with no gene match: 7. For the CDR3, the DNA is TGCGCCAGCAGCTTTGCGGGGGGCCGTTTCAATGAGCAGTTCTTC. Residues: CASSFAGGRFNEQFF.

This clone occurred a few times. The chain is built from TRBV18 and TRBJ1-1, with 9 positions matching TRBD1. CDR1 KGHSH and CDR2 LQKENI come from the germline V gene. The length of the CDR3 is 14 residues. With V trimmed by 3 bases and J by 7 bases, 6 bases remained unmatched. CDR3 region: CASSPGTGKSEAFF. CDR3 DNA sequence: TGTGCCAGCTCACCCGGGACAGGGAAGAGTGAAGCTTTCTTT.

This clone was seen only a few times. The rearrangement links TRBV6-4 to TRBJ1-1; possibly TRBD1 for D (6 bases). Germline V CDR1 and CDR2: MRHNA, SNTAGT. The V end was cut by 6 bases, the J end by 4 bases, with 12 bases between. CDR3 length: 13 amino acids. CDR3 sequence reads: CASSRGMATEAFF. CDR3 nucleotides: TGTGCCAGCAGCAGGGGCATGGCCACTGAAGCTTTCTTT.

The CDR3 loop reads CASSPAGRDYEQYF. The CDR3 region has the DNA TGTGCCAGCAGCCCCGCGGGTAGGGACTACGAGCAGTACTTC. V usage is TRBV7-6 and J usage is TRBJ2-5; D is perhaps TRBD2 (5 bases). TRBJ2-7 matches the DNA end more closely, so the J call is doubtful. This CDR3 region has 14 residues. Germline CDR1 reads SGHVS; CDR2 reads FNYEAQ.

A single count supports this clone. The chain links TRBV5-1 to TRBJ2-2, with D perhaps matching TRBD2 (7 bases). CDR1 SGHRS and CDR2 YFSETQ come from the germline V gene. This CDR3 is built from 16 residues. V gave up 1 base and J gave up 4 bases, with 14 bases separating them. The CDR3 region is CASSLRGGGFTGELFF. In nucleotides, the CDR3 is TGCGCCAGCAGCTTGAGGGGCGGGGGCTTCACCGGGGAGCTGTTTTTT.

This chain uses TRBV25-1 with TRBJ2-7, with D possibly TRBD2 on 6 matching bases. Between the trimmed V and J ends, which lost 1 base and 6 bases, there was a span of 16 bases. Germline CDR1 is MGHDK and CDR2 is SYGVNS. The CDR3 has 15 amino acids. The CDR3 coding sequence is TGTGCCAGCAGTGAATCTGGACTACCTACGGGCGAGCAGTACTTC. Its protein product is CASSESGLPTGEQYF.

V usage is TRBV5-8 and J usage is TRBJ2-5, with 7 bases identical to TRBD2. This CDR3 has 16 amino acids. Germline loops: CDR1 SGHTS, CDR2 YDEGEE. V lost 2 bases and J lost 1; bases outside the gene matches: 8. The CDR3 loop is CASSFGGGSPQETQYF. CDR3 in DNA: TGTGCCAGCAGCTTTGGGGGGGGGTCCCCCCAAGAGACCCAGTACTTC. The whole variable domain, filled in from reference TRBV5-8 and TRBJ2-5, reads EAGVTQSPTHLIKTRGQQATLRCSPISGHTSVYWYQQALGLGLQFLLWYDEGEERNRGNFPPRFSGRQFPNYSSELNVNALELEDSALYLCASSFGGGSPQETQYFGPGTRLLVL.

The CDR3: CASSPGVTGELFF. CDR3 DNA sequence: TGTGCCAGCAGTCCCGGGGTCACCGGGGAGCTGTTTTTT. V and J are TRBV6-5 and TRBJ2-2; D might be TRBD2 (5 bases). This CDR3 has 13 residues. With 5 bases removed from V and 4 bases from J, the gap between germline ends came to 8 bases. CDR1 and CDR2 (germline): MNHEY, SVGAGI.

The J gene is TRBJ1-2, the V gene TRBV6-1; D is undetermined. Trimming left V 6 bases short and J 4 bases short, with 15 bases between. Germline V CDR1 and CDR2: MNHNS, SASEGT. The CDR3 covers 14 residues. In DNA form, the CDR3 reads TGTGCCAGCAGGAGGGATTTACAAAGCTATGGCTACACCTTC. Protein product: CASRRDLQSYGYTF.

This clone was picked up one time. The gene calls are TRBV15 and TRBJ1-2, with 10 bases fitting TRBD1. This CDR3 is built from 15 residues. Germline CDR1 is LNHNV and CDR2 is YYDKDF (reference sequence). The J segment lost 8 bases and the V segment lost 5 bases, leaving 11 bases of the junction unmatched. The CDR3 spells CATSGTGALAGGYTF. The DNA for the CDR3 is TGTGCCACCAGCGGGACAGGGGCTTTGGCCGGCGGCTACACCTTC.

The CDR3 region has the DNA TGTGCCAGCAGTTTAATGGGGGGGTATGGCTACACCTTC. Its protein is CASSLMGGYGYTF. The rearrangement links TRBV28 to TRBJ1-2; possibly TRBD1 for D (5 bases). CDR3 length: 13 residues. Germline CDR1 is MDHEN and CDR2 is SYDVKM. V was pared by 2 bases and J by 5 bases, with 9 bases between.

This clone was observed a few times. J is TRBJ2-7 and V is TRBV5-1, with D maybe TRBD1 (6 bases). With 4 bases removed from V and 2 bases from J, the gap between germline ends came to 13 bases. Germline CDR1 SGHRS, CDR2 YFSETQ. This CDR3 is 14 amino acids long. The CDR3 spells CASSHGTHAYEQYF. The CDR3 DNA sequence: TGCGCCAGCAGCCACGGGACACATGCCTACGAGCAGTACTTC.

The chain recombines TRBV30 with TRBJ1-1; possibly TRBD1 for D (6 bases). Per germline, CDR1 GTSNPN and CDR2 SVGIG (reference sequence). V lost 4 bases and J lost 5, with 11 bases in between. The CDR3 runs to 12 residues. CDR3 loop: CAWKGQWTEAFF. The CDR3 DNA follows: TGTGCCTGGAAAGGACAGTGGACTGAAGCTTTCTTT. The full variable domain, its missing parts supplied by reference TRBV30 and TRBJ1-1, is SQTIHQWPATLVQPVGSPLSLECTVEGTSNPNLYWYRQAAGRGLQLLFYSVGIGQISSEVPQNLSASRPQDRQFILSSKKLLLSDSGFYLCAWKGQWTEAFFGQGTRLTVV.

The chain carries TRBV2 and TRBJ2-1, with 12 bases matching TRBD2. Germline V gene lookup returns CDR1 SNHLY and CDR2 FYNNEI. The CDR3 totals 13 residues. After removal of 5 bases from V and 9 bases from J, the junction contained 2 bases not matched to a gene. CDR3 sequence (DNA): TGTGCCAGCAGTCTAGCGGGGGGGCCTGAGCAGTTCTTC. Amino acids: CASSLAGGPEQFF.